This T cell receptor (beta chain) is from a study of cytotoxic CD8 clonotypes in ibrutinib-treated CLL. Findings and limits, study-wide: Progressing and sustained-remission patients had different sampling times. Ibrutinib response saw clonality rise, and progression saw it return toward baseline.

A remark on this clone: Its antigen is still unknown.

With 3 bases removed from V and 0 bases from J, the gap between germline ends came to 12 bases. This CDR3 has 15 residues. Germline loops: CDR1 PRHDT, CDR2 FYEKMQ (reference sequence). Sequenced by immunoSEQ multiplex PCR; TCRdb stores in-frame clones only, minus some. The profile shows more than 200,000 clones, less than 75% of them singletons. V usage is TRBV13 and J usage is TRBJ2-7; D might be TRBD1 (5 bases). The receptor was derived from a human donor with chronic lymphocytic leukemia. Specimen: PBMCs, collected after 24 months of ibrutinib treatment. The CDR3 sequence: CASSFPQGDSYEQYF. The CDR3 bases are TGTGCCAGCAGCTTCCCTCAGGGCGACTCCTACGAGCAGTACTTC.